These T cell receptor beta chains were read from a single sample in a study of shared clonotypes between healthy human individuals. The data were produced by immunoSEQ multiplex PCR, yet TCRdb's version contains in-frame clones alone and is incomplete. The top ten clones hold roughly 0.55% of a sample with 1 million to 1.3 million clones, 70% to 80% of them seen once. Sequencing was carried out using memory CD4+ T cells from PBMCs. The receptors here all came from a man between 18 and 29 years old in good health. Some clones in this sample may be carry-over from other donors' samples. The CDR3 runs from the conserved cysteine through the conserved F or W. A D gene is named only where the DNA matches it firmly. Clone sizes are given selectively: once, few, many, or a class where the clone is expanded.

>TRBD2|TRBV2|TRBJ2-3|.
CASRGTSGRDTQYF
TGTGCCAGCAGGGGGACTAGCGGGAGAGATACGCAGTATTTT
>TRBD1|TRBV5-1|TRBJ2-5|.
CASSPTGASETQYF
TGCGCCAGCAGTCCGACAGGGGCGTCGGAGACCCAGTACTTC
>.|TRBV7-8|TRBJ2-5|.
CASSSGQLQETQYF
TGTGCCAGCAGCTCCGGGCAGCTCCAAGAGACCCAGTACTTC
>TRBD1|TRBV4-2|TRBJ2-7|.
CASSQATGVEQYF
TGTGCCAGCAGCCAAGCAACAGGGGTTGAGCAGTACTTC
>.|TRBV6-1|TRBJ2-5|once
CASLRTLGETQYF
TGTGCCAGCCTACGGACACTGGGAGAGACCCAGTACTTC
>.|TRBV4-1|TRBJ1-3|few
CASSQVGSAGDGNTIYF
TGCGCCAGCAGCCAAGTGGGTTCCGCAGGAGACGGAAACACCATATATTTT
>.|TRBV5-1|TRBJ2-1|.
CASSLEGGSAYNEQFF
TGCGCCAGCAGCTTGGAAGGAGGGTCGGCCTACAATGAGCAGTTCTTC
>.|TRBV5-1|TRBJ1-1|once
CASSPGTQMNTEAFF
TGCGCCAGCAGTCCCGGGACACAAATGAACACTGAAGCTTTCTTT
>.|TRBV9|TRBJ2-1|.
CASSVGPSNEQFF
TGTGCCAGCAGCGTAGGACCTTCCAATGAGCAGTTCTTC
>.|TRBV5-6|TRBJ2-4|.
CASSLRGTKNIQYF
TGTGCCAGCAGCTTGAGAGGAACCAAAAACATTCAGTACTTC
>.|TRBV28|TRBJ1-1|.
CASSPPVRDEAFF
TGTGCCAGCAGTCCCCCGGTACGGGATGAAGCTTTCTTT
>.|TRBV29-1|TRBJ1-3|.
CSVWVRGDSGNTIYF
TGCAGCGTTTGGGTCAGGGGAGACTCTGGAAACACCATATATTTT
>.|TRBV2|TRBJ1-1|.
CPSSVISGAEAFF
TGCCCCAGCAGTGTGATATCGGGGGCCGAAGCTTTCTTT
>TRBD2|TRBV5-1|TRBJ2-3|.
CASSLGVAGVTDTQYF
TGCGCCAGCAGCTTGGGGGTAGCGGGAGTCACAGATACGCAGTATTTT
>.|TRBV19|TRBJ2-5|.
CASSIGAGGEETQYF
TGTGCCAGTAGTATAGGAGCAGGCGGGGAAGAGACCCAGTACTTC
>TRBD2|TRBV5-6|TRBJ2-3|few
CASSLVGLEKTDTQYF
TGTGCCAGCAGCTTGGTAGGACTAGAAAAGACAGATACGCAGTATTTT
>TRBD2|TRBV5-1|TRBJ2-1|.
CASSHTSGREYEQFF
TGCGCCAGCAGCCATACTAGCGGGAGGGAATATGAGCAGTTCTTC
>.|TRBV6-5|TRBJ1-2|many
CASRLTANYGYTF
TGTGCCAGTAGACTGACAGCTAACTATGGCTACACCTTC
>.|TRBV6-5|TRBJ2-1|.
CASSSPPLGSNEQFF
TGTGCCAGCAGTTCCCCGCCGCTAGGTTCCAATGAGCAGTTCTTC
>TRBD2|TRBV18|TRBJ2-7|.
CASSPLPIAGVGGEQYF
TGTGCCAGCTCACCGCTTCCAATAGCGGGAGTAGGAGGCGAGCAGTACTTC
>TRBD1|TRBV5-1|TRBJ2-5|.
CASSLPTGGVGETQYF
TGCGCCAGCAGCTTGCCCACAGGGGGTGTGGGGGAGACCCAGTACTTC
>.|TRBV4-3|TRBJ2-3|.
CASSLGAATDTQYF
TGCGCCAGCAGTCTGGGGGCGGCCACAGATACGCAGTATTTT
>TRBD2|TRBV2|TRBJ2-5|.
CASAGLAGIQETQYF
TGTGCCAGCGCGGGCCTAGCGGGAATACAAGAGACCCAGTACTTC
>TRBD2|TRBV11-2|TRBJ2-1|.
CASSTGTSGRSDEQFF
TGTGCCAGCAGCACTGGGACTAGCGGGAGGAGCGATGAGCAGTTCTTC
>TRBD1|TRBV11-2|TRBJ2-2|.
CASSLAGGTGELFF
TGTGCCAGCAGCTTAGCAGGGGGCACCGGGGAGCTGTTTTTT
>TRBD2|TRBV10-3|TRBJ2-7|once
CASSLAGVYEQYF
TGTGCCAGCAGCCTTGCGGGAGTCTACGAGCAGTACTTC
>.|TRBV6-7|TRBJ1-4|.
CASTQRLTSRQEKLFF
TGTGCCAGCACCCAGAGGTTGACGAGTCGGCAAGAAAAACTGTTTTTT
>TRBD2|TRBV11-2|TRBJ2-3|once
CASSRTSGTDTQYF
TGTGCCAGCAGCAGGACTAGCGGGACAGATACGCAGTATTTT
>.|TRBV5-3|TRBJ1-5|.
CARSLPQGNQPQHF
TGTGCCAGAAGCTTGCCGCAGGGAAATCAGCCCCAGCATTTT
>.|TRBV27|TRBJ1-2|.
CASSRSPGSYGYTF
TGTGCCAGCAGTAGGTCCCCGGGGAGCTATGGCTACACCTTC
>.|TRBV2|TRBJ1-2|.
CASSYQIGYTF
TGTGCCAGCAGCTACCAGATCGGCTACACCTTC
>.|TRBV5-1|TRBJ2-1|.
CASSLVPGSYNEQFF
TGCGCCAGCAGCTTGGTGCCGGGGAGCTACAATGAGCAGTTCTTC
>.|TRBV5-1|TRBJ1-1|.
CASSPQGPRGGGTEAFF
TGCGCCAGCAGCCCCCAGGGCCCCAGAGGGGGGGGAACTGAAGCTTTCTTT
>.|TRBV6-6|TRBJ2-1|once
CASCPEGLLGGGGQFF
TGTGCCAGCTGCCCCGAAGGACTCTTGGGGGGAGGTGGGCAGTTCTTC
>TRBD2|TRBV11-2|TRBJ2-7|few
CASSLGREAGEQYF
TGTGCCAGCAGCTTAGGGCGGGAGGCTGGAGAGCAGTACTTC
>.|TRBV30|TRBJ2-1|.
CAWDSYNEQFF
TGTGCCTGGGACTCTTACAATGAGCAGTTCTTC
>.|TRBV7-2|TRBJ2-1|few
CASSTRTAANEQFF
TGTGCCAGCAGCACCCGGACAGCGGCCAATGAGCAGTTCTTC
>.|TRBV30|TRBJ1-4|.
CAWRDSSEKLFF
TGTGCCTGGAGAGACAGCTCCGAAAAACTGTTTTTT
>TRBD1|TRBV7-9|TRBJ1-2|once
CASSTQGGRNGYTF
TGTGCCAGCAGCACACAGGGGGGCAGAAATGGCTACACCTTC
>.|TRBV4-1|TRBJ1-6|.
CASSQLGASQSPLHF
TGCGCCAGCAGCCAACTGGGGGCATCACAATCACCCCTCCACTTT
>.|TRBV6-4|TRBJ2-3|many
CASSQVGSGADTQYF
TGTGCCAGCAGTCAAGTGGGGAGCGGCGCAGATACGCAGTATTTT
>.|TRBV25-1|TRBJ2-3|.
CASSRGTDTQYF
TGTGCCAGCAGTAGGGGGACAGATACGCAGTATTTT
>.|TRBV5-1|TRBJ1-2|.
CASSADSTYGYTF
TGCGCCAGCAGCGCAGACAGTACCTATGGCTACACCTTC
>.|TRBV28|TRBJ1-4|.
CASSDGPRDGNEKLFF
TGTGCCAGCAGTGATGGACCCCGGGACGGGAATGAAAAACTGTTTTTT
>.|TRBV14|TRBJ1-2|.
CASSQGERLGYTF
TGTGCCAGCAGCCAAGGCGAGAGGCTCGGCTACACCTTC
>.|TRBV11-2|TRBJ1-5|few
CASSTGGMGGQPQHF
TGTGCCAGCAGCACGGGGGGCATGGGCGGTCAGCCCCAGCATTTT
>TRBD1|TRBV5-1|TRBJ1-4|.
CASSAGQGPEKLFF
TGCGCCAGCAGCGCAGGACAGGGGCCGGAAAAACTGTTTTTT
>.|TRBV9|TRBJ1-4|.
CASSVGGNEKLFF
TGTGCCAGCAGCGTAGGGGGTAATGAAAAACTGTTTTTT
>TRBD2|TRBV28|TRBJ2-7|.
CASSLAPAGAYEQYF
TGTGCCAGCAGTTTGGCCCCAGCGGGGGCCTACGAGCAGTACTTC
>TRBD1|TRBV28|TRBJ1-2|.
CASSLTGGAYGYTF
TGTGCCAGCAGTTTAACAGGGGGCGCGTATGGCTACACCTTC
>TRBD1|TRBV6-1|TRBJ2-7|.
CASRPGTGWWEQYF
TGTGCCAGCAGACCCGGGACAGGGTGGTGGGAGCAGTACTTC
>.|TRBV5-8|TRBJ2-7|.
CASGLLDRSSYEQYF
TGTGCCAGCGGCCTCTTAGACAGGAGCTCCTACGAGCAGTACTTC
>.|TRBV6-5|TRBJ1-5|few
CASSFLGQSNQPQHF
TGTGCCAGCAGTTTTCTCGGGCAGTCCAATCAGCCCCAGCATTTT
>TRBD1|TRBV28|TRBJ1-5|.
CDSSLRQGGGPQHF
TGTGACAGCAGTTTACGACAGGGTGGAGGGCCCCAGCATTTT